These 13 T cell receptor beta chains were all obtained from the same sample, sequenced in a study of T-cell reconstitution after alpha-beta-depleted transplantation in children. This sample's TCRbeta library carried unique molecular identifier barcodes. One entry per CDR3 protein results from TCRdb running MiXCR on the PCR reads. Of 450,000 to 600,000 distinct CDR3 sequences in the sample, around 16% were seen once. This material consisted of PBMCs from the stem cell graft donor, taken from the stem cell graft. These receptors all come from a human donor who donated a stem cell graft to a child with acute lymphoblastic leukemia.

V usage is TRBV2 and J usage is TRBJ2-7; D is ambiguous. The CDR3 runs to 13 residues. The V end was cut by 3 bases, the J end by 1 base, with 7 bases between. CDR1 is SNHLY, CDR2 FYNNEI, per germline. CDR3 nucleotides: TGTGCCAGCAGTGAGTCCCGATCCTACGAGCAGTACTTC. Its protein is CASSESRSYEQYF. Looking up the rest from reference TRBV2 and TRBJ2-7 gives the full variable domain: EPEVTQTPSHQVTQMGQEVILRCVPISNHLYFYWYRQILGQKVEFLVSFYNNEISEKSEIFDDQFSVERPDGSNFTLKIRSTKLEDSAMYFCASSESRSYEQYFGPGTRLTVT.

This clonotype occurred a few times. The chain combines TRBV10-1 with TRBJ2-1; 8 bases fit TRBD2. With V trimmed by 0 bases and J by 8 bases, 0 bases remained unmatched. The CDR3 is 13 residues long. Looked up from germline, CDR1 is WNHNN and CDR2 is SYGVQD (reference sequence). The chain's CDR3 is CASSESTSDEQFF. CDR3 sequence (DNA): TGCGCCAGCAGTGAGTCGACTAGCGATGAGCAGTTCTTC.

The V call is TRBV7-8, the J call TRBJ2-7; 7 bases are shared with TRBD2. The CDR3 contains 15 residues. The V gene's germline CDR1 is SGHVS and CDR2 FQNEAQ. With 1 base clipped from V and 3 bases from J, the junction kept 6 bases outside the gene matches. Here the CDR3 DNA reads TGTGCCAGCAGCTTAGGTCCTAGCGGAGACTACGAGCAGTACTTC. Encoded protein: CASSLGPSGDYEQYF.

This clonotype was seen more than once but under ten times. J is TRBJ2-1 and V is TRBV9; TRBD2 aligns across 7 bases. Germline CDR1 is SGDLS and CDR2 is YYNGEE. The CDR3 is 15 residues long. The ends lost 1 base at V and 4 bases at J; junction bases unmatched: 5. CDR3 sequence: CASSVPASGYNEQFF. The CDR3 coding sequence is TGTGCCAGCAGCGTACCGGCTAGCGGATACAATGAGCAGTTCTTC. The full variable domain, completed using reference TRBV9 and TRBJ2-1, is DSGVTQTPKHLITATGQRVTLRCSPRSGDLSVYWYQQSLDQGLQFLIQYYNGEERAKGNILERFSAQQFPDLHSELNLSSLELGDSALYFCASSVPASGYNEQFFGPGTRLTVL.

This clonotype was seen a few times. The rearrangement links TRBV9 to TRBJ2-7; possibly TRBD2 for D (5 bases). Germline assignment: CDR1 SGDLS and CDR2 YYNGEE. The CDR3 is made up of 14 amino acids. The ends were cut back, 0 bases at V and 0 bases at J, with 7 bases in the middle. The CDR3 DNA reads as TGTGCCAGCAGCGTAGGCGACTACTCCTACGAGCAGTACTTC. This encodes CASSVGDYSYEQYF.

V and J are TRBV5-1 and TRBJ1-2, with 8 nucleotides matching TRBD1. Germline lookup yields CDR1 SGHRS and CDR2 YFSETQ. The trim removed 4 bases at V and 4 bases at J, leaving 12 bases unmatched. This CDR3 spans 16 amino acids. This CDR3 is CASSTGTGLLGYGYTF. The DNA for the CDR3 is TGCGCCAGCAGCACCGGGACAGGCCTGCTAGGCTATGGCTACACCTTC.

This clonotype was seen a few times. The chain uses TRBV3-1 and TRBJ2-6; the D is unclear. The CDR3 contains 14 residues. Germline CDR1 is LGHDT and CDR2 is YNNKEL (reference sequence). V was cut by 8 bases and J by 4 bases, with 12 bases left in between. For the CDR3, the DNA is TGTGCCAGCGGAGAGGTGGTGGGGGCCAACGTCCTGACTTTC. Its translation is CASGEVVGANVLTF.

The V and J genes are TRBV5-1 and TRBJ1-5; tentative D call: TRBD1 (5 bases). The CDR3 covers 16 residues. The V end lost 0 bases, the J end lost 4 bases, and 14 bases lay between the germline ends. Germline-derived CDR1 and CDR2 are SGHRS and YFSETQ. As DNA, the CDR3 is TGCGCCAGCAGCTTGGAAGGAGCCCAGGGTAATCAGCCCCAGCATTTT. Protein product: CASSLEGAQGNQPQHF.

The chain joins TRBV2 to TRBJ2-5, with D perhaps matching TRBD1 (5 bases). Germline-derived CDR1 and CDR2 are SNHLY and FYNNEI. This CDR3 is built from 15 residues. V lost 7 bases and J lost 1, with 16 bases in between. The CDR3 sequence: CASIDEDTTQETQYF. The CDR3 DNA is TGTGCCAGCATTGACGAGGACACCACCCAAGAGACCCAGTACTTC.

The chain carries TRBV14 and TRBJ2-5; D is tentatively TRBD1 or TRBD2 (5 bases each). Per germline, CDR1 SGHDN and CDR2 FVKESK. This CDR3 has 14 residues. The V end lost 6 bases, the J end lost 4 bases, and 15 bases lay between the germline ends. CDR3 sequence (DNA): TGTGCCAGCAGTTCCGGGACGGTCCTAGAGACCCAGTACTTC. Translation gives CASSSGTVLETQYF.

This clonotype was counted only a few times. V gene TRBV9 combines with J gene TRBJ2-5; 9 nucleotides agree with TRBD2. The CDR3 runs 16 residues. The germline V gene encodes CDR1 SGDLS and CDR2 YYNGEE. V trimming: 3 bases; J trimming: 4 bases; junction bases outside the gene matches: 10. CDR3 bases: TGTGCCAGCAGCGGTAGCGGGAGCTTAACCGGAGAGACCCAGTACTTC. Translated, it gives CASSGSGSLTGETQYF.

The CDR3 loop is CASSPARGDRADHEKLFF. The DNA of the CDR3 is TGTGCCAGCAGCCCGGCCCGGGGAGACAGGGCGGATCATGAAAAACTGTTTTTT. The rearrangement uses TRBV11-1 and TRBJ1-4; 7 positions agree with TRBD1. With 5 bases clipped from V and 6 bases from J, the junction kept 18 bases outside the gene matches. Germline V gene data show CDR1 as SGHAT and CDR2 as FQDESV (reference sequence). This CDR3 contains 18 residues.

The CDR3 sequence: CASSPRTSGRGTLGTDTQYF. CDR3 nucleotides: TGTGCCAGCAGCCCGCGGACTAGCGGGAGGGGTACGTTAGGCACAGATACGCAGTATTTT. The chain is built from TRBV7-8 and TRBJ2-3, with 15 bases matching TRBD2. The CDR3 runs to 20 residues. The V and J ends lost 5 bases and 1 base, in that order; junction bases with no gene match: 13. The germline gives CDR1 SGHVS, CDR2 FQNEAQ.